The source of this T cell receptor beta chain is a study of T cell repertoires in cytomegalovirus infection. Study as a whole: Matching HLA type and CMV infection were both indicated by public TCR beta signatures. Study outcomes and limitations: Cumulative frequency (of public TCR beta family members) identified carriers of CMV plus the relevant HLA. What dominated the ex vivo response were HLA-C-restricted CMV-specific TCR beta clonotypes.

Comment on this clonotype: No antigen is known for it.

CDR3 length equals 15 residues. Trimming pared 4 bases from V and 4 bases from J, leaving 15 bases between. Germline V gives CDR1 SGDLS, CDR2 YYNGEE. TCRdb called the reads again in MiXCR, with one record for every CDR3 protein. This sample yields more than 350,000 distinct CDR3 sequences, of which approximately 31% are seen a single time; roughly 13% belongs to the top ten. The chain is built from TRBV9 and TRBJ2-1; the D gene could be TRBD1 or TRBD2 (5 bases each). The sample consisted of PBMCs. This TCR was sampled from a human donor in good health (CMV status not recorded). Some clones in this sample may be carry-over from other donors' samples. The CDR3 region has the DNA TGTGCCAGCAGCAAGGACACACGCGGGTACAATGAGCAGTTCTTC. It yields the protein CASSKDTRGYNEQFF. Full variable domain (rest looked up from reference TRBV9 and TRBJ2-1): DSGVTQTPKHLITATGQRVTLRCSPRSGDLSVYWYQQSLDQGLQFLIQYYNGEERAKGNILERFSAQQFPDLHSELNLSSLELGDSALYFCASSKDTRGYNEQFFGPGTRLTVL.